The clone carrying this T cell receptor (beta chain) was observed at least ten times. TCRdb ran MiXCR on the 5' RACE reads and lists one entry per CDR3 protein. The data contain 250,000 to 400,000 distinct CDR3 sequences, around a tenth of them seen just once; the ten biggest clones take up about 10%. Germline assignment: CDR1 LGHDT and CDR2 YNNKEL (reference sequence). V gave up 1 base and J gave up 2 bases, with 6 bases separating them. The CDR3 sequence is 14 residues long. The data derive from a study of CD8 T cells in ankylosing spondylitis. The sequence derives from a female donor with ankylosing spondylitis or in good health (not recorded which). Sequencing was done on a sample of blood, either unsorted or a sorted T cell fraction (not recorded which). This rearrangement joins TRBV3-1 to TRBJ2-1; tentative D call: TRBD1 (5 bases). The CDR3 loop reads CASSQAGTYNEQFF. The CDR3 DNA reads as TGTGCCAGCAGCCAAGCAGGGACCTACAATGAGCAGTTCTTC.